The present T cell receptor (beta chain) was sequenced within a study of T cell responses to AZD1222 COVID-19 vaccine. About the study: Second-dose intervals near 4 or 12 weeks were combined.

Germline-derived CDR1 and CDR2 are SGHDT and YYEEEE. CDR3 length equals 14 residues. Trimming shortened V by 4 bases and J by 5 bases, and 15 bases separated the two germline ends. The table came from immunoSEQ multiplex PCR; TCRdb's copy has only in-frame clones and leaves some out. The data hold some 89,000 clones, with 90% observed a single time. This receptor was obtained from an adult in good health. The chain links TRBV5-6 to TRBJ1-2; a weak D match, TRBD1 (5 bases). The material was peripheral blood, obtained on day 0 of AZD1222 vaccination. The CDR3 bases are TGTGCCAGCAGCGGAAGACAGAACCCTTATGGCTACACCTTC. It encodes CASSGRQNPYGYTF.